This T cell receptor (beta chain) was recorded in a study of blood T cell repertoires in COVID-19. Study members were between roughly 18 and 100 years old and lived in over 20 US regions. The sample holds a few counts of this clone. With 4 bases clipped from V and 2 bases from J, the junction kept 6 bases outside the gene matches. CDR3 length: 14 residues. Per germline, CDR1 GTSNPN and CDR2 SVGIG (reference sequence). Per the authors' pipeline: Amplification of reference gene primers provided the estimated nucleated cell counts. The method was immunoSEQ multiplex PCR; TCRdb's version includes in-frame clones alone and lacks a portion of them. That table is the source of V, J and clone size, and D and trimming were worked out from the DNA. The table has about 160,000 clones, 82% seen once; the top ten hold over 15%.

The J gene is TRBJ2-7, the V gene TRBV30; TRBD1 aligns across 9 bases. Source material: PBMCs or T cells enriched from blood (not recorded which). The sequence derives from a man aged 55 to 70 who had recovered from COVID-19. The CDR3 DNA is TGTGCCTGGAAACCAGGGACAGGGACCTACGAGCAGTACTTC. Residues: CAWKPGTGTYEQYF.